The sequence of this TCR beta chain was determined in a study of blood T cell repertoires in COVID-19 (dated by TCRdb to 2018 to 2020). About the full investigation: Samples from collaborators originated in the United States, Italy and Spain and spanned both the acute and convalescent phases of COVID-19. The material from the prospective study consisted of cDNA or gDNA derived from T cells, B-cell-depleted T cells, or PBMCs. The repertoires were released in a freely available public database meant as a resource for research on the immune response to SARS-CoV-2. A de-identified subject ID, COVID-19 status, age in years and sex were almost always included in the sample metadata. Where available, HLA class I and class II types were obtained from metadata supplied by the sample provider rather than from assay-based typing. Subjects who had been exposed to COVID-19, were actively infected with it, or had recovered from it provided the deeply sampled blood TCRbeta repertoires that made up the dataset. The samples were drawn from two sources: the first 160 participants of the ongoing ImmuneRACE study, and 1,200 or so subjects contributed by 6 global collaborators. The paper's findings and limits, for the study overall: The quantity of clinical and demographic metadata differed by source and by participant and was supplied without curation.

Trimming costs V 4 bases and J 8 bases, and their ends lie 15 bases apart. Measured from the cysteine to the phenylalanine, the CDR3 is 14 residues long. Of the read, only the CDR3 DNA is kept; its 42 bases are in frame from base 1. As encoded in the germline V gene, CDR1 is MNHEY while CDR2 is SVGEGT. Concerning this clone: The specificity of this receptor is unknown. Within one base of it there is no much larger clone, and no base qualities were kept.

TCRbeta CDR3 regions were amplified from genomic DNA by means of the immunoSEQ Assay, a bias-controlled multiplex PCR. As for how the authors treated the data: The number of nucleated cells in each sample was estimated by amplification of reference gene primers within the assay. To quantify the absolute abundance of each unique TCRbeta CDR3 rearrangement, sequence reads were collapsed and filtered. For each sample, productive Simpson clonality was calculated as the square root of Simpson's diversity index across productive rearrangements. TCRdb took this table from immuneACCESS and kept in-frame rearrangements with V and J called. Such tables lack part of the clones; where checked against another copy, unresolved V genes explain under half of the gap, and the rest is unexplained. D and trimming were read from the DNA, whereas the V and J calls and clone size are those reported in that table. Within this sample are approximately 450,000 clones, with around 89% of them counted one time only. The ten largest make up roughly 4% of the sample.

Collaborating institutions collected whole blood in K2EDTA tubes following their own protocols. Collaborator samples were shipped for TCRbeta analysis as frozen whole blood, isolated PBMCs, or DNA extracted from either sample type. This clonotype was obtained from a woman in her thirties with acute or convalescent COVID-19. This sequence uses TRBV6-2 or TRBV6-3 and TRBJ2-1; TRBD2 is perhaps the D gene, given 7 matching bases. Input material: peripheral blood. The DNA sequence is as follows: TGTGCCAGCAGTTCCCTGGGGGGGCGAGATGAGCAGTTCTTC. It translates to CASSSLGGRDEQFF.